This TCR beta chain was captured in a study of T cells in Graves' hyperthyroidism and ophthalmopathy. Germline values: CDR1 MNHEY, CDR2 SVGAGI. The length of the CDR3 is 15 residues. With 2 bases clipped from V and 4 bases from J, the junction kept 3 bases outside the gene matches. Uncontrolled infection, other autoimmune disease, pregnancy or lactation excluded patients. Orbital computed tomography and thyroid ultrasound, together with serum TRAb and thyroxine and clinical symptoms, were used for diagnoses. The TCR beta CDR3 regions underwent amplification using RNA transcripts as the source. RT-PCR in the first round (using the HTBI primer set) targeted the TCR CDR3. MiXCR was run by TCRdb on the multiplex PCR reads, yielding one entry per CDR3 protein. The sample yields fewer than 900,000 distinct CDR3 sequences, around 20% seen once.

The material sequenced was blood. The receptor was derived from a woman in her forties or fifties with Graves' hyperthyroidism that later progressed to Graves' ophthalmopathy. The chain couples TRBV6-5 to TRBJ2-5, with 11 bases identical to TRBD1. As DNA, the CDR3 is TGTGCCAGCAGTTACCCGGGACAGGGGGGAGAGACCCAGTACTTC. It specifies CASSYPGQGGETQYF.